The entry below describes one TCR beta chain. The source of the sample is a study of control samples from healthy donors and cancer patients. Here immunoSEQ multiplex PCR was the method, and the copy in TCRdb shows in-frame clones only, minus some. The sample lists tens of thousands of clones; 85% were seen once. The CDR3 is 15 amino acids. From germline, CDR1 is MNHEY and CDR2 SVGEGT. Trimming took off 0 bases at V and 6 bases at J, with 14 bases between the two ends. The sample consisted of blood. The clonotype originates from a man younger than 40 in good health. This chain links TRBV6-2 or TRBV6-3 with TRBJ1-2; D possibly corresponds to TRBD1 (5 bases). CDR3 residues: CASSYSSMVGDGYTF. The DNA for the CDR3 is TGTGCCAGCAGTTACTCGAGTATGGTGGGGGATGGCTACACCTTC.